This TCR beta chain was obtained from a study of early T cells in non-severe SARS-CoV-2 infection. Study-level findings and limits: In VDJdb matching, anti-spike CD8 responses were favored while private and CD4 specificities went missing.

There are many counts of this clonotype. Its specificity is unknown. This CDR3 region has 16 residues. Germline CDR1 SQVTM, CDR2 ANQGSEA. Trimming pared 4 bases from V and 4 bases from J, leaving 20 bases between. TCRdb reprocessed the 5' RACE reads with MiXCR, giving one entry per CDR3 protein. The repertoire holds roughly 28,000 distinct CDR3 sequences, with around 5.2% as singletons. The TCR comes from an adult who was a healthcare worker with PCR-confirmed SARS-CoV-2 infection or an uninfected control (not recorded which). The sequenced sample consisted of whole blood. The chain has TRBV29-1 and TRBJ2-1; D possibly corresponds to TRBD2 (7 bases). The chain's CDR3 is CSVARVKGEGYNEQFF. CDR3 sequence (DNA): TGCAGCGTTGCCCGGGTCAAGGGGGAGGGGTACAATGAGCAGTTCTTC.